This entry concerns a single T cell receptor (beta chain). The target antigen is unknown. The data originate from a study of T cell responses to AZD1222 COVID-19 vaccine. This table comes from immunoSEQ multiplex PCR, and its TCRdb copy is limited to in-frame clones, with some not included. The profile covers hundreds of thousands of clones, with 90% to 95% appearing a single time and about 0.5% taken by the ten largest. CDR3 length: 14 amino acids. Trimming took 6 bases from V and 7 from J, leaving 17 bases between them. Germline V lookup: CDR1 SGHKS, CDR2 YYEKEE (reference sequence). Overall study results and limits: Clonal diversity may have been underestimated in mostly white British donors.

The sequenced sample was peripheral blood, obtained 28 days after the second AZD1222 dose. The origin of this receptor is an adult who received the AZD1222 COVID-19 vaccine. This chain uses TRBV5-5 with TRBJ2-1; D is uncertain. This chain's CDR3 is CASILNPTDNEQFF. The CDR3 region has the DNA TGTGCCAGCATCCTGAACCCGACGGATAATGAGCAGTTCTTC.